The clone carrying this T cell receptor (beta chain) was recorded only once. This sample was taken from a study of CDR3 diversity in severe acne. TCRdb re-called the PCR reads through MiXCR, storing one row per CDR3 protein. The sample has about 98,000 distinct CDR3 sequences, 51% seen once. This TCR was sampled from a male donor with acne. The specimen was blood.

CDR3 sequence: CASQTTGGAYFEKLFF. CDR3 nucleotide sequence: TGTGCCAGCCAAACTACAGGGGGCGCGTATTTTGAAAAACTGTTTTTT. The rearrangement uses TRBV28 and TRBJ1-4, with 9 bases aligning to TRBD1. The CDR3 extends over 16 amino acids. CDR1 MDHEN and CDR2 SYDVKM come from the germline V gene. V gave up 8 bases and J gave up 7 bases; unmatched junction bases: 14. Combining the CDR3 with reference TRBV28 and TRBJ1-4 gives the whole variable domain DVKVTQSSRYLVKRTGEKVFLECVQDMDHENMFWYRQDPGLGLRLIYFSYDVKMKEKGDIPEGYSVSREKKERFSLILESASTNQTSMYLCASQTTGGAYFEKLFFGSGTQLSVL.